What follows are 16 T cell receptor beta chains derived from one specimen sequenced in a study of cytomegalovirus exposure and HLA in healthy donors. Researchers ran the PCR with 60 Vbeta and 13 Jbeta primers. Produced via immunoSEQ multiplex PCR; TCRdb's table is partial and in-frame only. The sample includes some 170,000 clones, 82% of them seen just once. Specimen: PBMCs. All receptors come from a man in his fifties in good health and CMV-seropositive.

This chain connects TRBV11-2 to TRBJ2-7; 13 positions agree with TRBD2. The germline gives CDR1 SGHAT, CDR2 FQNNGV. The CDR3 contains 15 residues. V dropped 5 bases and J dropped 2; count of bases not matched to a gene: 3. The CDR3 protein is CASSPTSGRAYEQYF. CDR3 in DNA: TGTGCCAGCAGCCCAACTAGCGGGAGGGCCTACGAGCAGTACTTC.

V is TRBV2 and J is TRBJ2-3; 8 bases are a match to TRBD2. Germline V gene sequence: CDR1 SNHLY, CDR2 FYNNEI. The CDR3 is made up of 17 amino acids. Germline trimming cut 5 bases from V and 3 bases from J; bases unmatched to any gene: 13. In DNA, the CDR3 is TGTGCCAGCAGTACCCAACTAGCGGACGGAGGTACAGATACGCAGTATTTT. Translating it yields CASSTQLADGGTDTQYF.

The chain joins TRBV7-9 to TRBJ1-1; perhaps TRBD1 as D (5 bases). Germline V lookup: CDR1 SEHNR, CDR2 FQNEAQ (reference sequence). Between the trimmed V and J ends, which lost 5 bases and 0 bases, there was a span of 7 bases. This CDR3 contains 13 residues. CDR3 protein: CASSRQLNTEAFF. The CDR3 bases are TGTGCCAGCAGCCGACAGTTGAACACTGAAGCTTTCTTT.

V is TRBV28 and J is TRBJ1-5; 7 bases are shared with TRBD1. The germline gives CDR1 MDHEN, CDR2 SYDVKM. This CDR3 comprises 16 residues. V lost 7 bases to trimming and J lost 4 bases; unmatched junction nucleotides: 13. Here the CDR3 DNA reads TGTGCCAGCACTCTTAGGGAACAGGGGCGGAATCAGCCCCAGCATTTT. The encoded protein is CASTLREQGRNQPQHF.

This chain joins TRBV4-1 and TRBJ2-1; 7 bases map to TRBD2. V lost 0 bases, J lost 4 bases, and 3 bases stayed unmatched. CDR1 is MGHRA, CDR2 YSYEKL, per germline. The CDR3 contains 15 residues. The CDR3 DNA follows: TGCGCCAGCAGCCAAGATTGGGACTATTACAATGAGCAGTTCTTC. It encodes CASSQDWDYYNEQFF.

This sequence joins TRBV30 and TRBJ1-6; D gene uncertain. This CDR3 comprises 13 residues. The V end was cut by 4 bases, the J end by 6 bases, with 10 bases between. Germline assignment: CDR1 GTSNPN and CDR2 SVGIG (reference sequence). The CDR3 DNA reads TGTGCCTGGATGCGGGATTCTAATTCACCCCTCCACTTT. Its protein product is CAWMRDSNSPLHF.

A note on this clone: The sample contains more than one DNA sequence encoding this CDR3. V and J are TRBV10-3 and TRBJ1-2; D uncertain. CDR3 length: 11 amino acids. Germline lookup yields CDR1 ENHRY and CDR2 SYGVKD. Trimming removed 8 bases at V and 2 bases at J, with 6 bases between. The CDR3 DNA reads as TGTGCCATCGAGGGCAACTATGGCTACACCTTC. It specifies CAIEGNYGYTF.

This chain connects TRBV7-9 to TRBJ2-7; tentative D call: TRBD2 (6 bases). Trimming took off 0 bases at V and 2 bases at J, with 11 bases between the two ends. The V gene's germline CDR1 is SEHNR and CDR2 FQNEAQ (reference sequence). The CDR3 covers 15 residues. The DNA for the CDR3 is TGTGCCAGCAGCTTAGCGGGCGGGGTAGCCTACGAGCAGTACTTC. It translates to CASSLAGGVAYEQYF.

The chain is built from TRBV9 and TRBJ1-1, with D possibly TRBD1 on 6 matching bases. Trimming cost V 4 bases and J 3 bases, with 16 bases left between them. In germline, CDR1 is SGDLS, CDR2 YYNGEE. The CDR3 has 15 amino acids. The CDR3 protein is CASSPHRVWYTEAFF. CDR3 nucleotide sequence: TGTGCCAGCAGCCCCCACAGGGTTTGGTACACTGAAGCTTTCTTT.

This clone was counted a few times. The CDR3 sequence: CASRVRESNEQFF. The DNA for the CDR3 is TGTGCCAGTAGGGTTAGGGAGTCCAATGAGCAGTTCTTC. V usage is TRBV19 and J usage is TRBJ2-1, with a weak D call TRBD2 (5 bases). There are 13 residues in the CDR3. The germline V and J ends were trimmed by 6 bases and 6 bases, with 12 bases remaining between them. Germline lookup yields CDR1 LNHDA and CDR2 SQIVND (reference sequence).

The rearrangement links TRBV7-2 to TRBJ1-6; D is unclear. Germline CDR1 SGHTA, CDR2 FQGNSA. The CDR3 runs to 13 residues. V was trimmed by 2 bases and J by 7 bases, leaving 6 bases between them. The CDR3 DNA is TGTGCCAGCAGCTTAACGAGGAATTCACCCCTCCACTTT. It codes for CASSLTRNSPLHF.

This clone was seen only once. The chain joins TRBV7-9 to TRBJ2-5; 8 bases are a match to TRBD2. J gave up 2 bases and V 1 base, and 3 bases lay outside the gene matches. Per the germline V gene, CDR1 is SEHNR and CDR2 is FQNEAQ (reference sequence). The CDR3 contains 15 residues. The DNA for the CDR3 is TGTGCCAGCAGCTTAGGGGGGACTAGACAAGAGACCCAGTACTTC. It is translated as CASSLGGTRQETQYF.

This clone was seen a single time. This chain joins TRBV7-2 and TRBJ1-3; D perhaps matches TRBD1 (6 bases). Trimming left V 6 bases short and J 0 bases short, with 12 bases between. CDR1 is SGHTA, CDR2 FQGNSA, per germline. This CDR3 has 15 residues. The DNA for the CDR3 is TGTGCCAGCAGTTCTACAGGGTTCTCTGGAAACACCATATATTTT. It codes for CASSSTGFSGNTIYF.

The V call is TRBV2, the J call TRBJ2-7; TRBD1 might be the D (6 bases). Germline CDR1 is SNHLY and CDR2 is FYNNEI. This CDR3 contains 14 residues. V dropped 6 bases and J dropped 0 bases, with 12 bases sitting between them. CDR3 amino acids: CASSLRTDSYEQYF. CDR3 DNA sequence: TGTGCCAGCAGCCTTAGGACAGACTCCTACGAGCAGTACTTC.

There are a few counts of this clone. The chain is built from TRBV6-6 and TRBJ1-4; D remains ambiguous. Deletions cut 10 bases from V and 6 bases from J, with 9 bases between. Germline CDR1 and CDR2: MNHNY and SVGAGI (reference sequence). This CDR3 region has 11 residues. The CDR3 reads CAIRSDEKLFF. The CDR3, as DNA: TGTGCCATCAGATCGGATGAAAAACTGTTTTTT.

The chain combines TRBV6-5 with TRBJ1-1; D uncertain. Germline V lookup: CDR1 MNHEY, CDR2 SVGAGI. Deletions cut 6 bases from V and 0 bases from J, with 14 bases between. This CDR3 is 15 amino acids long. CDR3 sequence (DNA): TGTGCCAGCAGGATTTGGGCGGGTCTGAACACTGAAGCTTTCTTT. This encodes CASRIWAGLNTEAFF.